This TCR beta chain came from a study of cytomegalovirus exposure and HLA in healthy donors. As concerns this clone: The antigen remains unidentified.

Study-wide points: Most TCR sequences proved rare, with some public TCRs found in many donors. Some TCR beta chains (around 180 of them) were listed as cytomegalovirus-associated. Subsequent analysis revealed that first-cohort TCR clusters tended to co-occur in the 90 to 150 validation repertoires.

Germline V gives CDR1 MGHDK, CDR2 SYGVNS. V lost 3 bases to trimming and J lost 3 bases; unmatched junction nucleotides: 7. The CDR3 consists of 16 residues. The method was immunoSEQ multiplex PCR; TCRdb's version includes in-frame clones alone and lacks a portion of them. The profile shows about 140,000 clones, about 86% of them singletons. This clonotype originated in a woman under 30 in good health and CMV-seropositive. The V call is TRBV25-1, the J call TRBJ1-4; 7 nucleotides match TRBD1. The specimen sequenced was PBMCs. The CDR3 coding sequence is TGTGCCAGCAGTGATCCGACAGGGAGGCCTAATGAAAAACTGTTTTTT. As protein: CASSDPTGRPNEKLFF.